Below are 3 T cell receptor beta chains sequenced from a single sample in a study of shared clonotypes between healthy human individuals. Some clones are missing from TCRdb's copy, which holds only in-frame ones; the method was immunoSEQ multiplex PCR. The sample has 900,000 to 1,200,000 clones, around 82% seen once. The sequencing sample was made of memory CD4+ T cells from PBMCs. Subset noted: CD45RA-negative fraction. The receptors originated from a young man in good health. Some clones in this sample may be carry-over from other donors' samples.

The rearrangement uses TRBV7-6 and TRBJ2-2; 9 nucleotides agree with TRBD2. This CDR3 region has 16 residues. Germline V gene lookup returns CDR1 SGHVS and CDR2 FNYEAQ. V lost 5 bases and J lost 4; bases outside the gene matches: 8. In DNA form, the CDR3 reads TGTGCCAGCAGCCGAAATAGCGGGAGTCCCACCGGGGAGCTGTTTTTT. This codes for CASSRNSGSPTGELFF.

The V and J genes are TRBV5-1 and TRBJ1-1; D is uncertain. CDR3 length: 14 residues. Trimming cost V 0 bases and J 1 base, with 7 bases left between them. Germline V gives CDR1 SGHRS, CDR2 YFSETQ. The chain's CDR3 is CASSLGHWNTEAFF. The CDR3 DNA reads as TGCGCCAGCAGCTTGGGACACTGGAACACTGAAGCTTTCTTT. Variable domain in full (rest from reference TRBV5-1 and TRBJ1-1): KAGVTQTPRYLIKTRGQQVTLSCSPISGHRSVSWYQQTPGQGLQFLFEYFSETQRNKGNFPGRFSGRQFSNSRSEMNVSTLELGDSALYLCASSLGHWNTEAFFGQGTRLTVV.

The V and J genes are TRBV6-1 and TRBJ2-7; TRBD2 aligns across 10 bases. Trimming took 4 bases from V and 3 from J; bases not matched to a gene: 3. CDR3 size: 14 residues. Germline CDR1 is MNHNS and CDR2 is SASEGT. CDR3 sequence reads: CASSVAGGFYEQYF. The CDR3 nucleotides read TGTGCCAGCAGTGTAGCGGGAGGTTTCTACGAGCAGTACTTC.